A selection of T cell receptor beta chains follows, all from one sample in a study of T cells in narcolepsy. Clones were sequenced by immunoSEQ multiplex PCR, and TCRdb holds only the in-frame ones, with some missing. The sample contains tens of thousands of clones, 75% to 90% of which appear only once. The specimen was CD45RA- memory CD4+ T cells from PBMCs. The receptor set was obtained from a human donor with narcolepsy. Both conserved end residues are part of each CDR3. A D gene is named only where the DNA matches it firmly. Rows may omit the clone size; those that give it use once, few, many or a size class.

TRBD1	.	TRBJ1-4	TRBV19	CASTIRGTGEEKLFF	TGTGCCAGTACCATCCGCGGGACAGGGGAGGAAAAACTGTTTTTT
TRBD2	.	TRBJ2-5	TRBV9	CASSVRPTSGGETQYF	TGTGCCAGCAGCGTCCGACCGACTAGCGGGGGGGAGACCCAGTACTTC
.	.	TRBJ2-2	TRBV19	CASSIVRLLNTGELFF	TGTGCCAGTAGTATAGTACGACTACTGAACACCGGGGAGCTGTTTTTT
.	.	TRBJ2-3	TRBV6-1	CASSGRDGNTDTQYF	TGTGCCAGCAGTGGGCGGGATGGAAACACAGATACGCAGTATTTT
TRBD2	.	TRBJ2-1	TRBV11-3	CASSSRTSGKDEQFF	TGTGCCAGCAGCTCACGGACTAGCGGGAAAGATGAGCAGTTCTTC
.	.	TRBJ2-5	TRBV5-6	CASSLDRQETQYF	TGTGCCAGCAGCTTGGACAGACAAGAGACCCAGTACTTC
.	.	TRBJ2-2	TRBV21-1	CARPGHGTGELFF	TGTGCCAGACCGGGACATGGCACCGGGGAGCTGTTTTTT
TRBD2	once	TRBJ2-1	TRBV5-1	CASSWGGTQEGEQFF	TGCGCCAGCAGCTGGGGGGGGACTCAGGAAGGTGAGCAGTTCTTC
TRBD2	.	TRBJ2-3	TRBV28	CASGLAGLGTQYF	TGTGCCAGCGGGCTAGCGGGTCTAGGGACGCAGTATTTT
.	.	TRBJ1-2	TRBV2	CASSLNNNYGYTF	TGTGCCAGCAGTTTAAACAACAACTATGGCTACACCTTC
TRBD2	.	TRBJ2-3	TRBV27	CASSASGGTSTDTQYF	TGTGCCAGCAGCGCTAGCGGGGGAACTAGCACAGATACGCAGTATTTT
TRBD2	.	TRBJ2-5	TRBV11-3	CASSLGSGKEETQYF	TGTGCCAGCAGCTTGGGTAGCGGGAAGGAAGAGACCCAGTACTTC
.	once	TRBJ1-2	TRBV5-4	CASTLGGGDTYGYTF	TGTGCCAGCACCCTGGGGGGGGGCGATACCTATGGCTACACCTTC
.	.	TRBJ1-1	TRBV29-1	CSAGWVNTEAFF	TGCAGCGCAGGTTGGGTGAACACTGAAGCTTTCTTT
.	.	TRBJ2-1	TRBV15	CATSKVRVHNEQFF	TGTGCCACCAGCAAAGTGAGGGTCCACAATGAGCAGTTCTTC
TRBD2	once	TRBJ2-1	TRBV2	CASSDSRLAGGSEQFF	TGTGCCAGCAGTGATTCCAGGCTAGCGGGAGGTAGTGAGCAGTTCTTC
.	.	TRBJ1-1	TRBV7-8	CASSSGIKEYTEAFF	TGTGCCAGCAGCTCCGGCATCAAGGAGTACACTGAAGCTTTCTTT
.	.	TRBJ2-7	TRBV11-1	CASKSGTHEQYF	TGTGCCAGCAAGAGTGGGACTCACGAGCAGTACTTC
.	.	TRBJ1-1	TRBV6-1	CASSEGGGRTEAFF	TGTGCCAGCAGTGAAGGGGGAGGGCGAACTGAAGCTTTCTTT
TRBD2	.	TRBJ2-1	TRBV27	CASRRTGTSGNEQFF	TGTGCCAGCAGGAGAACCGGGACTAGCGGGAATGAGCAGTTCTTC
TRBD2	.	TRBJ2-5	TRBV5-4	CASNQLAGGPETQYF	TGTGCCAGCAACCAACTAGCGGGAGGGCCGGAGACCCAGTACTTC
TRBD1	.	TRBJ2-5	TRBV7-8	CASSLGAGGAVQETQYF	TGTGCCAGCAGCTTAGGGGCAGGGGGCGCGGTCCAAGAGACCCAGTACTTC
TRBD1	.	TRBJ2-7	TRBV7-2	CASSQNDRGGEQYF	TGTGCCAGCAGCCAGAACGACAGGGGAGGCGAGCAGTACTTC
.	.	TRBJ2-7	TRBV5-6	CASSSERVGTYEQYF	TGTGCCAGCAGCTCCGAGAGGGTGGGGACCTACGAGCAGTACTTC
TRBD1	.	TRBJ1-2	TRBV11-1	CASSYRTGGLDYGYTF	TGTGCCAGCAGCTACCGGACAGGGGGCCTTGACTATGGCTACACCTTC
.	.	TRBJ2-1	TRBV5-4	CASSLVFGGANEQFF	TGTGCCAGCAGCTTGGTATTTGGAGGGGCTAATGAGCAGTTCTTC
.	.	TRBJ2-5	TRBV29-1	CSVLETGMWQETQYF	TGCAGCGTGCTGGAAACAGGGATGTGGCAAGAGACCCAGTACTTC
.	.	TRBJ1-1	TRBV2	CASSGQLNTEAFF	TGTGCCAGCAGTGGACAGCTGAACACTGAAGCTTTCTTT
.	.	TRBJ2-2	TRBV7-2	CASSSETGYYTGELFF	TGTGCCAGCAGCTCAGAAACAGGGTATTACACCGGGGAGCTGTTTTTT
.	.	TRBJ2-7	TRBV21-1	CASSKVAELEPGAGEQYF	TGTGCCAGCAGCAAAGTGGCGGAACTAGAGCCGGGAGCGGGCGAGCAGTACTTC
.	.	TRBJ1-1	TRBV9	CASSPTLRGANTEAFF	TGTGCCAGCAGCCCTACACTTCGGGGGGCGAACACTGAAGCTTTCTTT
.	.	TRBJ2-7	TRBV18	CASAQNQRGSYEQYF	TGTGCCAGCGCACAGAATCAGAGGGGGTCCTACGAGCAGTACTTC
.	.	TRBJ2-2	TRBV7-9	CASSFPGTNTGELFF	TGTGCCAGCAGCTTCCCAGGGACAAACACCGGGGAGCTGTTTTTT